This T cell receptor beta chain was captured by sequencing in a study of human T cells and chemical hapten exposure. Study as a whole: Patch testing was performed with 0.01% DPC on the upper back, with reading at 6 days. Patients having alopecia areata, totalis or universalis were mostly female. General study findings and limits: With regard to DPC sensitization, TCRs above 1 in 1000 frequency did not change.

In its sample, this clonotype was seen a few times. Antigen: not known. V gave up 5 bases and J gave up 5 bases, with 8 bases separating them. This CDR3 has 12 residues. The germline gives CDR1 SNHLY, CDR2 FYNNEI. Time point denoted: patch test 2, 6 weeks after DPC sensitization. The treatment: therapeutic diphenylcyclopropenone sensitization with weekly scalp DPC. Via MiXCR, TCRdb re-called the RACE reads, giving one row per CDR3 protein. The table records 80,000 to 95,000 distinct CDR3 sequences, approximately 11% of them present only once. The source material was whole blood, sampled in connection with sensitization to the hapten diphenylcyclopropenone (DPC). The sequence derives from a man aged 35 to 55 with alopecia areata. Some clones in this sample may be carry-over from other donors' samples. The chain joins TRBV2 to TRBJ2-3; D is unclear. CDR3 region: CASSLLVDTQYF. CDR3 bases: TGTGCCAGCAGTCTCCTGGTAGATACGCAGTATTTT.